Following are 2 T cell receptor beta chains from one sample sequenced in a study of T cells in Graves' hyperthyroidism and ophthalmopathy (dated by TCRdb to about 2019). Libraries were prepared through multiplex PCR. The instrument given in TCRdb is Illumina HiSeq 2000. The TCR beta CDR3 regions were amplified from RNA transcripts. The first round of RT-PCR for the TCR CDR3 was performed with the HTBI primer set and the Qiagen OneStep RT-PCR kit. TCRdb's own reprocessing of the public reads used fastp at Q25 and MiXCR and kept productive beta chains. Each entry is one CDR3 protein sequence, shown with its most common DNA and genes. This sample lists under 40,000 distinct CDR3 sequences; just under 50% were detected once. The ten largest clones take up approximately 6% of the sample. Sample: blood. These receptors came from a woman aged 45-65 years with Graves' hyperthyroidism that later progressed to Graves' ophthalmopathy.

Within the sample, this clonotype is medium-sized (0.01 to 0.1%). The chain uses TRBV24-1 and TRBJ1-2; 7 nucleotides line up with TRBD1. The germline V gene has CDR1 KGHDR and CDR2 SFDVKD. The CDR3 length is 13 residues. The trim removed 7 bases at V and 7 bases at J, leaving 8 bases unmatched. The CDR3 sequence is CATRQLTGFGYTF. In DNA form, the CDR3 reads TGTGCCACCAGGCAACTGACAGGGTTTGGCTACACCTTC.

This clonotype has ten or more counts. The gene calls are TRBV20-1 and TRBJ2-3; 12 bases are shared with TRBD2. With 6 bases clipped from V and 3 bases from J, the junction kept 4 bases outside the gene matches. Germline-derived CDR1 and CDR2 are DFQATT and SNEGSKA (reference sequence). CDR3 length equals 14 residues. For the CDR3, the DNA is TGCAGTGCCAGACTAGCGGGAGTGACAGATACGCAGTATTTT. As protein: CSARLAGVTDTQYF.